The sequence of this TCR beta chain was determined in a study of T cells in Graves' hyperthyroidism and ophthalmopathy. Study at large: Initial diagnosis, before any treatment, was when peripheral blood was collected. General observations from the study: Researchers found most expanded thyroid clonotypes above 0.001 in blood as well. Progression to ophthalmopathy was predicted a median of 6.5 months early.

In its sample, this clonotype was seen a few times. The antigen remains undetermined. This CDR3 is built from 16 residues. Germline CDR1 and CDR2: KGHSH and LQKENI. Unmatched junction bases numbered 9, after V lost 3 bases and J lost 4 bases. RNA transcripts were the template for amplifying TCR beta CDR3 regions. The TCR CDR3 was amplified in a first-round RT-PCR using the HTBI primer set. A single record per CDR3 protein comes from TCRdb applying MiXCR to the multiplex PCR reads. The data show about 480,000 distinct CDR3 sequences, about 22% seen once. Each person with ophthalmopathy scored at least 3 on the Clinical Activity Score, reached NOSPECS grade 4 or higher, and had been ill under 3 months.

Sequencing was carried out using blood. This sequence joins TRBV18 and TRBJ2-1, with 7 bases fitting TRBD1. This clonotype was sampled from a woman aged 70 to 79 with Graves' ophthalmopathy. CDR3 in amino acids: CASSPLTRDRYNEQFF. Here the CDR3 DNA reads TGTGCCAGCTCACCTCTAACCCGGGACAGATACAATGAGCAGTTCTTC. Complete variable domain (other parts from reference TRBV18 and TRBJ2-1): NAGVMQNPRHLVRRRGQEARLRCSPMKGHSHVYWYRQLPEEGLKFMVYLQKENIIDESGMPKERFSAEFPKEGPSILRIQQVVRGDSAAYFCASSPLTRDRYNEQFFGPGTRLTVL.